This T cell receptor beta chain is from a study of T cell repertoires in cytomegalovirus infection. Study background: CMV epitopes in the study were HLA-C-restricted (recently identified) and HLA-B-restricted (well studied). CMV infection together with matching HLA type was indicated by public TCR beta signatures. The study's findings and limits: The response measured ex vivo was dominated by TCR beta clonotypes (HLA-C-restricted and CMV-specific).

Comment on this clonotype: Its antigen is currently unknown.

Germline-derived CDR1 and CDR2 are DFQATT and SNEGSKA (reference sequence). V was clipped by 3 bases and J by 3 bases, with 12 bases between them. The CDR3 loop spans 14 amino acids. A single record per CDR3 protein comes from TCRdb applying MiXCR to the reads. This sample has around 900,000 distinct CDR3 sequences, with roughly a third found just once. The TCR originated in a human donor in good health (CMV status not recorded). Some clones in this sample may be carry-over from other donors' samples. The rearrangement joins TRBV20-1 to TRBJ2-4; TRBD2 might be the D (5 bases). The sample here was cultured CD8+ T cells from PBMCs, taken from culture after CMV antigen stimulation. CDR3 residues: CSASQPGYKNIQYF. CDR3 bases: TGCAGTGCTAGCCAACCGGGATACAAAAACATTCAGTACTTC.